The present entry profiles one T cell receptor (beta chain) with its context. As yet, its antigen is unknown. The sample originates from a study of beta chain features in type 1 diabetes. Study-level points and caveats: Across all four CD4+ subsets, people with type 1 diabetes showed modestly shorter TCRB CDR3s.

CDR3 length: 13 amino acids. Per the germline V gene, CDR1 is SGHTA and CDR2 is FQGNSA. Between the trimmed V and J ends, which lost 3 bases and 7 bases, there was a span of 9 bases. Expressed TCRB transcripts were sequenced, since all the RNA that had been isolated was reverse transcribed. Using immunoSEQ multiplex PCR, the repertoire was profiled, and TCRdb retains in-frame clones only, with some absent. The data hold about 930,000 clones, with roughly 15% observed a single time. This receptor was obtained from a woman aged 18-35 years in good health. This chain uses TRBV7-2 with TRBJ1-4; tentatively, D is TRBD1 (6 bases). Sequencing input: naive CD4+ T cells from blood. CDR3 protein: CASSFRDTEKLFF. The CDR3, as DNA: TGTGCCAGCAGCTTCCGGGACACTGAAAAACTGTTTTTT.